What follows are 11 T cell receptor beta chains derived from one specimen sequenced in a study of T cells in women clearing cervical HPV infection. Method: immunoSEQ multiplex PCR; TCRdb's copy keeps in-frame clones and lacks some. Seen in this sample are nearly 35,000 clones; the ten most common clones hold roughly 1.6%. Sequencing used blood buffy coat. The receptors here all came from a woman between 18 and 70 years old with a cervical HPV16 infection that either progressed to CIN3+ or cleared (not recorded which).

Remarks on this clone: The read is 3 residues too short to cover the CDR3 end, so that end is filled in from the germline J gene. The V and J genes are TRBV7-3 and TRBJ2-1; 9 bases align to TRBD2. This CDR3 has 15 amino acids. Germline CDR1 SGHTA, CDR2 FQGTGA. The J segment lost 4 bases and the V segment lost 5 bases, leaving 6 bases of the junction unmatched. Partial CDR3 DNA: TGTGCCAGCAGCCATAGCGGGGGTGGTTACAATGAG. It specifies CASSHSGGGYNE. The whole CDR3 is CASSHSGGGYNEQFF.

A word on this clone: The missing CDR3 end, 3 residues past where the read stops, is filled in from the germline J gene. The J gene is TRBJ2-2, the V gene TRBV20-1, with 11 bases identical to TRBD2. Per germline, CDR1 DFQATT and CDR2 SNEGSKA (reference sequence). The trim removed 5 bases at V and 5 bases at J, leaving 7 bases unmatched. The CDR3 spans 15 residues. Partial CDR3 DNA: TGCAGTGCTCTCCTTTCTAGCGGGAGGACCGGGGAG. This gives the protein CSALLSSGRTGE. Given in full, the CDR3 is CSALLSSGRTGELFF.

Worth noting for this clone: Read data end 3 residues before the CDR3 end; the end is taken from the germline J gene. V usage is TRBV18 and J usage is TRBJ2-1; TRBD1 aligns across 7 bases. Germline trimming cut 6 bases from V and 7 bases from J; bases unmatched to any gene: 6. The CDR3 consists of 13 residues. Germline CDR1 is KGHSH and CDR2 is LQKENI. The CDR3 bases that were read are TGTGCCAGCTCCCGTGGCAGGGGGAATGAG. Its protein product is CASSRGRGNE. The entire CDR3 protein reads CASSRGRGNEQFF.

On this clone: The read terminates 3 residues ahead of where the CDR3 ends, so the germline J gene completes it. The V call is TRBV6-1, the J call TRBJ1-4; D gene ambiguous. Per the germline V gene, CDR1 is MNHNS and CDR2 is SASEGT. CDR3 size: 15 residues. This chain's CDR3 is CASSEAGGSRSPLFF. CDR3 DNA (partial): TGTGCCAGCAGTGAAGCTGGAGGGTCGCGCTCACCA.

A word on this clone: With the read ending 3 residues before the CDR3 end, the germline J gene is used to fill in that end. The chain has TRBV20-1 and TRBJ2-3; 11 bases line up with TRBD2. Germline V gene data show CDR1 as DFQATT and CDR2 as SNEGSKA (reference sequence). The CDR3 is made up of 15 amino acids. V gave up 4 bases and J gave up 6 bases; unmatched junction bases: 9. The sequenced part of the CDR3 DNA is TGCAGTGCTAAAAATAGCGGGGGGGTCTACGATACG. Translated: CSAKNSGGVYDT. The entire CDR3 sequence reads CSAKNSGGVYDTQYF.

The CDR3 sequence is CASSWQGARDTEAFF. The covered CDR3 bases are TGCGCCAGCAGCTGGCAGGGGGCGCGGGACACTGAA. The chain joins TRBV5-1 to TRBJ1-1; the match to TRBD1 covers 8 bases. Read data end 3 residues before the CDR3 end; the end is taken from the germline J gene. With 3 bases clipped from V and 3 bases from J, the junction kept 7 bases outside the gene matches. The CDR3 loop spans 15 amino acids. Germline V gene sequence: CDR1 SGHRS, CDR2 YFSETQ.

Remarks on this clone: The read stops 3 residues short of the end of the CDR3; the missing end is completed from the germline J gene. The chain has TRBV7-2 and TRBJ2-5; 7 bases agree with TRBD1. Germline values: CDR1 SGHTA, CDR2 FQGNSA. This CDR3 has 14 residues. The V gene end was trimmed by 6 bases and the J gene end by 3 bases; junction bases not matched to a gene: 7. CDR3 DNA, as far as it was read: TGTGCCAGCAGGAAAGCAGGGGGAGAAGAGACC. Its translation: CASRKAGGEET. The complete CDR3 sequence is CASRKAGGEETQYF. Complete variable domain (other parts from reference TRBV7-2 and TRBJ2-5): GAGVSQSPSNKVTEKGKDVELRCDPISGHTALYWYRQSLGQGLEFLIYFQGNSAPDKSGLPSDRFSAERTGGSVSTLTIQRTQQEDSAVYLCASRKAGGEETQYFGPGTRLLVL.

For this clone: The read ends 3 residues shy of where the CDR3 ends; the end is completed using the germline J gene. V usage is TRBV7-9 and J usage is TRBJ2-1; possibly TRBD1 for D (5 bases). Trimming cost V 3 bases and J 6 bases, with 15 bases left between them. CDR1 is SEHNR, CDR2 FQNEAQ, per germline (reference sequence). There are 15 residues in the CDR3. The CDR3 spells CASSFLSGSGNEQFF. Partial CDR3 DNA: TGTGCCAGCAGCTTCCTTTCAGGGTCGGGCAATGAG.

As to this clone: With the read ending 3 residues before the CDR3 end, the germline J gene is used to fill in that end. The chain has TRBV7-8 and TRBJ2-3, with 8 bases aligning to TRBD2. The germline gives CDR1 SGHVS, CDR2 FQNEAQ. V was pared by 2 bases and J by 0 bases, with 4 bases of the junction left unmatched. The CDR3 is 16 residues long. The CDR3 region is CASSLNGGASTDTQYF. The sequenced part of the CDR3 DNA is TGTGCCAGCAGCTTAAACGGGGGGGCTAGCACAGATACG.

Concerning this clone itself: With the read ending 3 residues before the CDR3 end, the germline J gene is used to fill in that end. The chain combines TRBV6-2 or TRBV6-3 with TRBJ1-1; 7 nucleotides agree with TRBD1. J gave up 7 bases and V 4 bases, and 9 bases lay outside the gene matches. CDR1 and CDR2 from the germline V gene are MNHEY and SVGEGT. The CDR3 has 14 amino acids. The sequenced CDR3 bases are TGTGCCAGCAGTTGGGGTCGACAGGGTGGTGAA. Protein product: CASSWGRQGGE. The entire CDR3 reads CASSWGRQGGEAFF.

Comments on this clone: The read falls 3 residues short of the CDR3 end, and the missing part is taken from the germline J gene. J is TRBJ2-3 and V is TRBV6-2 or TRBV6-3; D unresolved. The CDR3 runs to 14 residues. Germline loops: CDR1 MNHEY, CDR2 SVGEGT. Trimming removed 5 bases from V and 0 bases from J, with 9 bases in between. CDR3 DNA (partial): TGTGCCAGCAGTGCGCACAGCAGCACAGATACG. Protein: CASSAHSSTDT. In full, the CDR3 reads CASSAHSSTDTQYF.